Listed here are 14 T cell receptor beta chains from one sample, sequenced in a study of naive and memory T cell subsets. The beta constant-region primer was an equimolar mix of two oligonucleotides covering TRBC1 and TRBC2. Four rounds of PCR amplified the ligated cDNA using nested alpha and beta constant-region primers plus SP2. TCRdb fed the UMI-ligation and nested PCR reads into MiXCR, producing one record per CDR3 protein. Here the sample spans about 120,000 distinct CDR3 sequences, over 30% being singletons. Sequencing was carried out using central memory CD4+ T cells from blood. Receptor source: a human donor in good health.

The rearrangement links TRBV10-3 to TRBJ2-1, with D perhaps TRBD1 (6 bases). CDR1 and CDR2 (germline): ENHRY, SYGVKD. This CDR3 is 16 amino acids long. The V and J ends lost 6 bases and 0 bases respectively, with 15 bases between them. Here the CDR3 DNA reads TGTGCCATCAGGGGCTTGGGGGCCAGCTCCTACAATGAGCAGTTCTTC. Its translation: CAIRGLGASSYNEQFF.

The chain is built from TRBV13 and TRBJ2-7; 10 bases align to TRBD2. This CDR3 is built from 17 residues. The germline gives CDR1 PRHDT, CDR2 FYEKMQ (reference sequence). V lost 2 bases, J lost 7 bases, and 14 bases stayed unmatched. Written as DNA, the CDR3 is TGTGCCAGCAGCTTAAAGGGCCGGGCTAGCGGGAGAGGTGAGCAGTACTTC. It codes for CASSLKGRASGRGEQYF.

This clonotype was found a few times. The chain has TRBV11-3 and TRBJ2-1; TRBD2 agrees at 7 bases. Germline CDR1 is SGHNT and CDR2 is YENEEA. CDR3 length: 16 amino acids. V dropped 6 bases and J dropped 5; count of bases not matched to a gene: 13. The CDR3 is CASSSNGGGFDNEQFF. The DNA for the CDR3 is TGTGCCAGCAGTTCAAATGGCGGGGGTTTTGACAATGAGCAGTTCTTC.

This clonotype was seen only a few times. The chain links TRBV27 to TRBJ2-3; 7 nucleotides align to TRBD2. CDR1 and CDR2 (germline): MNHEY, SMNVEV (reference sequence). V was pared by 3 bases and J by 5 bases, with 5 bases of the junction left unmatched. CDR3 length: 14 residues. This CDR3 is CASSFSSGRDTQYF. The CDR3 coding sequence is TGTGCCAGCAGTTTTTCTAGCGGAAGAGATACGCAGTATTTT.

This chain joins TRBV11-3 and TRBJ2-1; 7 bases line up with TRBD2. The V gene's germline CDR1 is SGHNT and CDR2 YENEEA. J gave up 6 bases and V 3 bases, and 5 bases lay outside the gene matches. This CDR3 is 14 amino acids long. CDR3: CASSFYRTSNEQFF. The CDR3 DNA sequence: TGTGCCAGCAGCTTTTATCGGACTAGCAATGAGCAGTTCTTC.

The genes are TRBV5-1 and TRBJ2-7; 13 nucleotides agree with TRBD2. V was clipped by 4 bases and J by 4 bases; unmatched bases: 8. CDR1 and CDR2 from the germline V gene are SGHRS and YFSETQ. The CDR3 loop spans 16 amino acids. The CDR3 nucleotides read TGCGCCAGCAGCCCCGGACTAGCGGGAGAGAGGTACGAGCAGTACTTC. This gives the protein CASSPGLAGERYEQYF.

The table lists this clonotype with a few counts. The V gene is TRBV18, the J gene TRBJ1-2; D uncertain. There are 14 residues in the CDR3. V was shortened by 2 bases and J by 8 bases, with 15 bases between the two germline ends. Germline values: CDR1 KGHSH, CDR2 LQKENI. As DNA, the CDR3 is TGTGCCAGCTCACCATCAACTGGAACCTTAGGCTACACCTTC. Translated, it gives CASSPSTGTLGYTF.

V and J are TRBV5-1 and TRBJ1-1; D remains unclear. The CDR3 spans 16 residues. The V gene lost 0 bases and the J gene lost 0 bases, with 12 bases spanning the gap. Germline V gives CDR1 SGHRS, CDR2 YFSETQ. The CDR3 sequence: CASSLGEAVMNTEAFF. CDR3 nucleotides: TGCGCCAGCAGCTTGGGGGAGGCCGTCATGAACACTGAAGCTTTCTTT. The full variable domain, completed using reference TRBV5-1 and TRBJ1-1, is KAGVTQTPRYLIKTRGQQVTLSCSPISGHRSVSWYQQTPGQGLQFLFEYFSETQRNKGNFPGRFSGRQFSNSRSEMNVSTLELGDSALYLCASSLGEAVMNTEAFFGQGTRLTVV.

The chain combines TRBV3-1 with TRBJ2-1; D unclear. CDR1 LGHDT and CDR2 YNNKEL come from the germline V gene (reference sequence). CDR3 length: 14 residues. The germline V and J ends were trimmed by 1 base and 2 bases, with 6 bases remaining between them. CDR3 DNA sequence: TGTGCCAGCAGCCAAGGGGAAGCCTACAATGAGCAGTTCTTC. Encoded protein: CASSQGEAYNEQFF.

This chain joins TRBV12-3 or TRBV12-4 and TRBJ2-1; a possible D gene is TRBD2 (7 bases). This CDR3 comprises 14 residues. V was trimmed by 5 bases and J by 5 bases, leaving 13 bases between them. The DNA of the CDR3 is TGTGCCAGCAGTCGGGGGGCGAACAACAATGAGCAGTTCTTC. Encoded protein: CASSRGANNNEQFF.

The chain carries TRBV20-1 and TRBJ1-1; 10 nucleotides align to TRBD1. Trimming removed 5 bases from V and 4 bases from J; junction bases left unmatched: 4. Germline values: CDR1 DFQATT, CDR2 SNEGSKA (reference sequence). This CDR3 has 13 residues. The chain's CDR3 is CSAGGQGGTEAFF. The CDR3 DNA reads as TGCAGTGCTGGAGGACAGGGGGGCACTGAAGCTTTCTTT.

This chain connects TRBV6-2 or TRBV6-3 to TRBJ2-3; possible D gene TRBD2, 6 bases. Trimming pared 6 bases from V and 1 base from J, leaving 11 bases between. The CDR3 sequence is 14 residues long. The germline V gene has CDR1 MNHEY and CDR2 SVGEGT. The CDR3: CASSGSWGTDTQYF. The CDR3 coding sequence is TGTGCCAGCAGCGGGAGTTGGGGCACAGATACGCAGTATTTT.

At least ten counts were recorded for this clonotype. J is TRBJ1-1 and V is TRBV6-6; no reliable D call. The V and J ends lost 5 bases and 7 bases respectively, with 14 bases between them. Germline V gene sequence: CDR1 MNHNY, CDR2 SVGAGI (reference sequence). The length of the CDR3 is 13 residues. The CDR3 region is CASSGEGWGEAFF. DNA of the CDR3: TGTGCCAGCAGTGGAGAGGGCTGGGGTGAAGCTTTCTTT.

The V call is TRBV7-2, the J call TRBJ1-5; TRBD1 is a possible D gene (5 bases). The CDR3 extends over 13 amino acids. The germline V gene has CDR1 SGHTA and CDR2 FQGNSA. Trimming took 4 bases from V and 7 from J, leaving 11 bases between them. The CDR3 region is CASSYDSTQPQHF. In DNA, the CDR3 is TGTGCCAGCAGCTATGACAGTACCCAGCCCCAGCATTTT.